A single sample is the source of the 22 T cell receptor beta chains below, sequenced in a study of response to subunit inactivated influenza vaccine (dated by TCRdb to 2016 to 2019). Library creation used RT-PCR. Sequencer: Illumina HiSeq 2500. The public reads were reprocessed in TCRdb via fastp at Q25 and MiXCR, keeping in-frame beta chains. Every CDR3 protein is listed once, alongside the most common genes and DNA of its rows. Here the sample has fewer than 550,000 distinct CDR3 sequences; about 25% occur a single time. Approximately 2% of the sample belongs to the ten largest clones. Material: CD4+ T cells sorted from PBMCs, obtained less than 6 days after vaccination. Every receptor here comes from a man in his forties or fifties who received an inactivated influenza vaccine. Donor details come from another sample of the same person, matched by shared clones.

CDR3 sequence reads: CASRSGEDEQFF. The CDR3 DNA is TGTGCCAGCAGGTCAGGGGAGGATGAGCAGTTCTTC. V is TRBV5-6 and J is TRBJ2-1; D could derive from TRBD1 or TRBD2 (6 bases each). This CDR3 comprises 12 residues. V was clipped by 5 bases and J by 8 bases, with 11 bases between them. The germline gives CDR1 SGHDT, CDR2 YYEEEE. Full variable domain (outside the CDR3, taken from reference TRBV5-6 and TRBJ2-1): DAGVTQSPTHLIKTRGQQVTLRCSPKSGHDTVSWYQQALGQGPQFIFQYYEEEERQRGNFPDRFSGHQFPNYSSELNVNALLLGDSALYLCASRSGEDEQFFGPGTRLTVL.

V gene TRBV18 combines with J gene TRBJ2-3; no reliable D call. The V end was cut by 0 bases, the J end by 4 bases, with 11 bases between. The CDR3 loop spans 15 amino acids. Germline loops: CDR1 KGHSH, CDR2 LQKENI. CDR3 region: CASSPPLVNADTQYF. The CDR3 DNA is TGTGCCAGCTCACCACCCCTGGTGAACGCAGATACGCAGTATTTT.

This clonotype was recorded a few times. The chain recombines TRBV25-1 with TRBJ2-7; a possible D gene is TRBD1 (6 bases). The CDR3 covers 13 residues. V was pared by 6 bases and J by 4 bases, with 13 bases between. CDR1 and CDR2 from the germline V gene are MGHDK and SYGVNS. DNA of the CDR3: TGTGCCAGCAGCGACGGACAGTTTTACGAGCAGTACTTC. Translated, it gives CASSDGQFYEQYF.

The genes are TRBV7-2 and TRBJ2-7; D perhaps matches TRBD2 (7 bases). V lost 5 bases, J lost 2 bases, and 16 bases lay in between. The CDR3 totals 15 residues. In germline, CDR1 is SGHTA, CDR2 FQGNSA. The CDR3 spells CASSPLGGGPYEQYF. The CDR3 bases are TGTGCCAGCAGCCCTCTAGGGGGAGGGCCCTACGAGCAGTACTTC.

The chain combines TRBV7-9 with TRBJ2-3; 8 nucleotides agree with TRBD2. The CDR3 totals 16 residues. Trimming took 5 bases from V and 3 from J; bases not matched to a gene: 10. Per the germline V gene, CDR1 is SEHNR and CDR2 is FQNEAQ (reference sequence). The CDR3 loop is CASSALAGRGTDTQYF. The CDR3 DNA is TGTGCCAGCAGCGCCTTAGCGGGGAGGGGGACAGATACGCAGTATTTT.

This clonotype was observed a handful of times. This chain uses TRBV6-6 with TRBJ2-2; D is perhaps TRBD2 (7 bases). The CDR3 loop spans 13 amino acids. The ends were cut back, 6 bases at V and 6 bases at J, with 11 bases in the middle. The V gene's germline CDR1 is MNHNY and CDR2 SVGAGI (reference sequence). The CDR3 nucleotides are TGTGCCAGCAGCGAGGGGGGGGCCGGGGAGCTGTTTTTT. Protein: CASSEGGAGELFF.

This clonotype has more than one count but fewer than ten. The CDR3 DNA is TGTGCCAGCAGTTTAGCCCGCGGGTTGGTGTTTTTT. Translated, it gives CASSLARGLVFF. This chain connects TRBV12-3 or TRBV12-4 to TRBJ1-4; D call uncertain. The CDR3 sequence is 12 residues long. V lost 0 bases, J lost 15 bases, and 11 bases lay in between.

CDR3 region: CAISVATNTEAFF. The DNA of the CDR3 is TGTGCCATCAGTGTGGCAACTAACACTGAAGCTTTCTTT. The V and J genes are TRBV10-3 and TRBJ1-1; no clear D gene. Germline loops: CDR1 ENHRY, CDR2 SYGVKD. The V end lost 4 bases, the J end lost 2 bases, and 8 bases lay between the germline ends. The length of the CDR3 is 13 residues.

This rearrangement joins TRBV27 to TRBJ1-2; D remains ambiguous. Trimming stripped 0 bases from V and 8 bases from J, with 10 bases between. Germline CDR1 MNHEY, CDR2 SMNVEV (reference sequence). This CDR3 comprises 13 residues. The CDR3 DNA reads as TGTGCCAGCAGTTTATCCTCCCCCGGGGGCTACACCTTC. It is translated as CASSLSSPGGYTF.

The chain joins TRBV24-1 to TRBJ2-3, with D uncertain. The ends were cut back, 3 bases at V and 6 bases at J, with 15 bases in the middle. The CDR3 has 15 residues. Germline V gene sequence: CDR1 KGHDR, CDR2 SFDVKD. The CDR3 DNA is TGTGCCACCAGTGATGTTACCGGCCCGGAGGATACGCAGTATTTT. Its translation is CATSDVTGPEDTQYF.

Only a few counts were recorded for this clonotype. The CDR3 is CASSLFRVSGTSGETQYF. The DNA of the CDR3 is TGTGCCAGCAGCTTATTCAGGGTATCGGGCACCTCGGGGGAGACCCAGTACTTC. V usage is TRBV11-2 and J usage is TRBJ2-5; D could derive from TRBD1 or TRBD2 (5 bases each). Germline-derived CDR1 and CDR2 are SGHAT and FQNNGV. The CDR3 runs 18 residues. Trimming shortened V by 2 bases and J by 5 bases, and 24 bases separated the two germline ends.

This clonotype was found many times. This sequence joins TRBV7-9 and TRBJ2-1; 11 bases line up with TRBD2. Per the germline V gene, CDR1 is SEHNR and CDR2 is FQNEAQ (reference sequence). There are 15 residues in the CDR3. V dropped 3 bases and J dropped 5; count of bases not matched to a gene: 3. The CDR3 here is CASSLGLAVNNEQFF. For the CDR3, the DNA is TGTGCCAGCAGCTTGGGACTAGCGGTTAACAATGAGCAGTTCTTC.

The sample holds many counts of this clonotype. The V call is TRBV12-3 or TRBV12-4, the J call TRBJ2-1; 9 bases map to TRBD1. The CDR3 extends over 15 amino acids. Trimming cost V 6 bases and J 2 bases; bases outside gene matches: 5. The CDR3 here is CASSIQGAAYNEQFF. The CDR3 DNA follows: TGTGCCAGCAGCATACAGGGGGCAGCCTACAATGAGCAGTTCTTC.

The CDR3 DNA sequence: TGCGCCAGCAGCGCGGAATTAGCGGGAGCGGGGAATGAGCAGTTCTTC. Its translation is CASSAELAGAGNEQFF. The genes are TRBV5-1 and TRBJ2-1, with TRBD2 matching 9 bases. This CDR3 spans 16 amino acids. After removal of 4 bases from V and 7 bases from J, the junction contained 12 bases not matched to a gene. From germline, CDR1 is SGHRS and CDR2 YFSETQ.

In this sample, this clonotype turned up a few times. V is TRBV7-2 and J is TRBJ2-5; D remains ambiguous. The germline V gene encodes CDR1 SGHTA and CDR2 FQGNSA. V gave up 3 bases and J gave up 2 bases, with 13 bases separating them. The CDR3 extends over 15 amino acids. The CDR3 loop reads CASSFQSLQQETQYF. In DNA form, the CDR3 reads TGTGCCAGCAGCTTCCAGAGCCTGCAGCAAGAGACCCAGTACTTC. The full variable domain, in which reference TRBV7-2 and TRBJ2-5 provide the parts outside the CDR3, is GAGVSQSPSNKVTEKGKDVELRCDPISGHTALYWYRQSLGQGLEFLIYFQGNSAPDKSGLPSDRFSAERTGGSVSTLTIQRTQQEDSAVYLCASSFQSLQQETQYFGPGTRLLVL.

The V gene is TRBV5-1, the J gene TRBJ2-1; no clear D gene. V was pared by 0 bases and J by 0 bases, with 10 bases between. The CDR3 is 16 residues long. Germline loops: CDR1 SGHRS, CDR2 YFSETQ. CDR3: CASSLDTASSYNEQFF. CDR3 bases: TGCGCCAGCAGCTTGGATACGGCCAGCTCCTACAATGAGCAGTTCTTC.

The genes are TRBV6-2 or TRBV6-3 and TRBJ2-7; D is unclear. Germline CDR1 MNHEY, CDR2 SVGEGT. V lost 0 bases to trimming and J lost 7 bases, with 7 bases between them. CDR3 size: 12 residues. The CDR3 nucleotides read TGTGCCAGCAGTTACTCTTTACGGGAGCAGTACTTC. Protein: CASSYSLREQYF.

The chain combines TRBV7-8 with TRBJ2-3; 9 bases agree with TRBD1. Losses at the gene ends were 0 bases for V and 3 bases for J; bases not matched to a gene: 10. CDR1 and CDR2 (germline): SGHVS, FQNEAQ. CDR3 size: 18 residues. The CDR3 DNA reads TGTGCCAGCAGCTTAGCGTACCCGGGACAGGGTTTGACAGATACGCAGTATTTT. Translating it yields CASSLAYPGQGLTDTQYF. The full variable domain, in which reference TRBV7-8 and TRBJ2-3 provide the parts outside the CDR3, is GAGVSQSPRYKVAKRGQDVALRCDPISGHVSLFWYQQALGQGPEFLTYFQNEAQLDKSGLPSDRFFAERPEGSVSTLKIQRTQQEDSAVYLCASSLAYPGQGLTDTQYFGPGTRLTVL.

This clonotype was detected only a few times. V and J are TRBV2 and TRBJ2-1; D gene ambiguous. V was pared by 4 bases and J by 6 bases, with 4 bases between. Germline V lookup: CDR1 SNHLY, CDR2 FYNNEI. This CDR3 is built from 11 residues. CDR3 coding DNA: TGTGCCAGCAGTGTGGGCAATGAGCAGTTCTTC. It specifies CASSVGNEQFF. Full variable domain (rest looked up from reference TRBV2 and TRBJ2-1): EPEVTQTPSHQVTQMGQEVILRCVPISNHLYFYWYRQILGQKVEFLVSFYNNEISEKSEIFDDQFSVERPDGSNFTLKIRSTKLEDSAMYFCASSVGNEQFFGPGTRLTVL.

There are a few counts of this clonotype. The chain couples TRBV7-2 to TRBJ1-1, with D hard to call. This CDR3 contains 13 residues. The germline V gene encodes CDR1 SGHTA and CDR2 FQGNSA. V dropped 4 bases and J dropped 1 base, with 7 bases sitting between them. The CDR3 protein is CASSSSTNTEAFF. Here the CDR3 DNA reads TGTGCCAGCAGCTCAAGTACGAACACTGAAGCTTTCTTT.

V gene TRBV4-1 combines with J gene TRBJ2-1; D might be TRBD2 (6 bases). V was clipped by 5 bases and J by 2 bases, with 16 bases between them. This CDR3 contains 16 residues. Germline-derived CDR1 and CDR2 are MGHRA and YSYEKL. The CDR3 protein is CASSYLTGRTYNEQFF. The CDR3 DNA follows: TGCGCCAGCAGCTACTTGACGGGGAGGACCTACAATGAGCAGTTCTTC.

The chain joins TRBV4-1 to TRBJ2-2; D might be TRBD1 (6 bases). This CDR3 contains 15 residues. The V gene's germline CDR1 is MGHRA and CDR2 YSYEKL. The V end was cut by 5 bases, the J end by 0 bases, with 10 bases between. CDR3 sequence: CASSYGTPNTGELFF. The CDR3 nucleotides are TGCGCCAGCAGCTACGGGACACCGAACACCGGGGAGCTGTTTTTT.